The sequence of this T cell receptor beta chain was determined in a study of T cells in Graves' hyperthyroidism and ophthalmopathy. This CDR3 is built from 14 residues. Germline V gene sequence: CDR1 DFQATT, CDR2 SNEGSKA (reference sequence). Patients showing uncontrolled infection, other autoimmune disease, pregnancy or lactation were ineligible. This clonotype was observed at least ten times. The junction shows a germline mismatch at one end, possibly a read error. Amplification of TCR beta CDR3 regions was performed using RNA transcripts as template. Carried out on the TCR CDR3, a first-round RT-PCR used the HTBI primer set. TCRdb independently ran MiXCR on the multiplex PCR reads; one entry per CDR3 protein. The table lists under 350,000 distinct CDR3 sequences, roughly an eighth of them singletons.

The chain couples TRBV20-1 to TRBJ2-7, with D possibly matching TRBD2 (6 bases). This sequence was found in a woman aged 35 to 49 with Graves' ophthalmopathy. Sequencing was performed on blood. The CDR3 region is CSARLGLTSSEQYF. DNA of the CDR3: TGCAGTGCTAGATTAGGACTAACCTCCTCCGAGCAGTACTTC.